This T cell receptor beta chain was profiled in a study of shared T cell receptors in the human thymus. J lost 6 bases, V lost 3 bases, and 7 bases had no gene match. The CDR3 runs to 16 residues. Germline CDR1 is MDHEN and CDR2 is SYDVKM. Clones were sequenced by immunoSEQ multiplex PCR, and TCRdb holds only the in-frame ones, with some missing. The table includes under 700,000 clones, approximately 78% detected once. These data were also filed under a second study, of human thymus T cells. According to that study: In corrective heart surgery, resections were taken, and these provided the thymus tissue. Related work showed strongly overlapping thymic repertoires across unrelated individuals.

The chain employs TRBV28 and TRBJ2-7, with 14 bases fitting TRBD2. Material for sequencing was thymocytes. The receptor's source is a boy in the first two years of life with a congenital heart defect. The CDR3 sequence: CASSLTSGRDPSEQYF. The CDR3 DNA reads as TGTGCCAGCAGTTTGACTAGCGGGAGGGACCCCTCCGAGCAGTACTTC.